A selection of T cell receptor beta chains follows, all from one sample in a study of blood T cell repertoires in COVID-19. Some clones are missing from TCRdb's copy, which holds only in-frame ones; the method was immunoSEQ multiplex PCR. The sample lists tens of thousands of clones, 70% to 90% seen once, with around 3.3% in the top ten. The sequenced material came from peripheral blood. The receptors stem from a woman of 80 years or more with COVID-19, enrolled during active disease. Each CDR3 is given with its conserved first and last residue. Each record gives: CDR3 DNA, CDR3 protein, clone size, J gene, D gene, V gene. A D gene is named only where the DNA matches it firmly. Where a row states a size, it is once, few, many or the class of an expanded clone; other rows omit it.

TGTGCCAGCAGCGTATTTCCCGAACTAGCGGGGGACTACAATGAGCAGTTCTTC,CASSVFPELAGDYNEQFF,.,TRBJ2-1,TRBD2,TRBV9
TGTGCCAGCAGCTGGGGAGGGGAGAACACTGAAGCTTTCTTT,CASSWGGENTEAFF,few,TRBJ1-1,.,TRBV3-1/TRBV3-2
TGTGCCAGCAGCTTGGCTAGCGGGCCGTACGAGCAGTACTTC,CASSLASGPYEQYF,.,TRBJ2-7,TRBD2,TRBV5-4
TGTGCCACGGCGGGACGGACACCAGCGGGGGGAATCACAGATACGCAGTATTTT,CATAGRTPAGGITDTQYF,.,TRBJ2-3,TRBD2,TRBV24-1
TGTGCCACCAGTGATCCGTTCCAGGGCTACACCTTC,CATSDPFQGYTF,.,TRBJ1-2,.,TRBV24-1
TGTGCCACCGACGCGTGGGAGAAATACAATGAGCAGTTCTTC,CATDAWEKYNEQFF,.,TRBJ2-1,.,TRBV2
TGTGCCTTTAGTACAGGGGGCGATCTCAGACAGCCCCAGCATTTT,CAFSTGGDLRQPQHF,.,TRBJ1-5,TRBD1,TRBV30
TGCAGCGCTAGGACTGGGGTTTTGGGTGGGGCCAACGTCCTGACTTTC,CSARTGVLGGANVLTF,.,TRBJ2-6,.,TRBV29-1
TGTGCCACCAGTGTAGACAGGGGCGACACCGGGGAGCTGTTTTTT,CATSVDRGDTGELFF,few,TRBJ2-2,TRBD1,TRBV24-1
TGTGCCAGCAGCCAAGTTTACAGGTACGATGAGCAGTTCTTC,CASSQVYRYDEQFF,.,TRBJ2-1,.,TRBV14
TGTGCCTGGGGACCGTCCACAGATACGCAGTATTTT,CAWGPSTDTQYF,.,TRBJ2-3,.,TRBV30
TGTGCCAGCAGCTTGGTACAGGGATTCGGGGAGCTGTTTTTT,CASSLVQGFGELFF,.,TRBJ2-2,.,TRBV5-4
TGTGCCAGCAGCCCACTTGGACAGATCACTGAAGCTTTCTTT,CASSPLGQITEAFF,.,TRBJ1-1,.,TRBV5-5
TGTGCCAGCAGCCTAGACCTAGGGGAGCTGTTTTTT,CASSLDLGELFF,.,TRBJ2-2,.,TRBV2
TGTGCCAGCAGCTTAGTCGCGGGAGGAGTAGATACGCAGTATTTT,CASSLVAGGVDTQYF,.,TRBJ2-3,TRBD2,TRBV11-2
TGTGCCAGCAGGATTAGCGGGGGGCCGGTGGAGACCCAGTACTTC,CASRISGGPVETQYF,.,TRBJ2-5,TRBD2,TRBV6-5
TGTGCCAGCACCCCTAACCCCGGGTTTAATGAGCAGTTCTTC,CASTPNPGFNEQFF,.,TRBJ2-1,.,TRBV27
TGCGCCAGCAGTACGGGACAGGGGTTAGAGGGTCATAATTCACCCCTCCACTTT,CASSTGQGLEGHNSPLHF,.,TRBJ1-6,TRBD1,TRBV5-1
TGTGCCAGCTCCCAGGGACTAGGTCCGTTCTTC,CASSQGLGPFF,.,TRBJ2-1,TRBD2,TRBV18
TGTGCCAGCAGCGTGAGCCCTACTAGAGGCGAGCAGTACTTC,CASSVSPTRGEQYF,.,TRBJ2-7,.,TRBV9
TGTGCCAGCAGTGAGATCTCAGGGTCAGGGCAGTACTTC,CASSEISGSGQYF,.,TRBJ2-7,.,TRBV2
TGTGCCAGTAGTGTTCACAGGGGTTCCTACGAGCAGTACTTC,CASSVHRGSYEQYF,.,TRBJ2-7,TRBD1,TRBV19
TGTGCCAGCAGCTTAAGGGGTAGTCTGGGGACTGCAGCTTTCTTT,CASSLRGSLGTAAFF,.,TRBJ1-1,.,TRBV7-3